The 11 T cell receptor beta chains below were found in one sample sequenced in a study of blood T cell repertoires in COVID-19. Sequencing was performed with immunoSEQ multiplex PCR; in TCRdb, only in-frame clones are kept and a portion is missing. The data show approximately 400,000 clones, about 89% seen once. Specimen: PBMCs or T cells enriched from blood (not recorded which). The receptor source for this set is a woman aged 40 to 50 who had been exposed to COVID-19.

The chain employs TRBV14 and TRBJ1-6; no firm D call. The CDR3 has 13 amino acids. V was shortened by 4 bases and J by 3 bases, with 4 bases between the two germline ends. Per germline, CDR1 SGHDN and CDR2 FVKESK. The DNA for the CDR3 is TGTGCCAGCAGCCGGAGCTATAATTCACCCCTCCACTTT. The encoded protein is CASSRSYNSPLHF. The complete variable domain, with remaining parts taken from reference TRBV14 and TRBJ1-6, reads EAGVTQFPSHSVIEKGQTVTLRCDPISGHDNLYWYRRVMGKEIKFLLHFVKESKQDESGMPNNRFLAERTGGTYSTLKVQPAELEDSGVYFCASSRSYNSPLHFGNGTRLTVT.

The chain links TRBV10-3 to TRBJ2-3; TRBD2 matches 9 bases. Germline CDR1 reads ENHRY; CDR2 reads SYGVKD. The CDR3 length is 17 residues. J lost 2 bases, V lost 3 bases, and 9 bases had no gene match. CDR3: CAISDKKGLAVTDTQYF. The CDR3 bases are TGTGCCATCAGTGACAAAAAGGGACTAGCTGTCACAGATACGCAGTATTTT.

The chain carries TRBV6-5 and TRBJ1-3; D uncertain. Trimming took off 6 bases at V and 4 bases at J, with 10 bases between the two ends. The CDR3 is 13 residues long. Germline loops: CDR1 MNHEY, CDR2 SVGAGI. CDR3 bases: TGTGCCAGCAGACTTCCGATCGGAAACACCATATATTTT. This codes for CASRLPIGNTIYF.

This clone was found a few times. The chain carries TRBV5-1 and TRBJ1-2; TRBD1 matches 9 bases. Per germline, CDR1 SGHRS and CDR2 YFSETQ. The length of the CDR3 is 15 residues. V lost 0 bases, J lost 2 bases, and 2 bases stayed unmatched. The CDR3 nucleotides are TGCGCCAGCAGCTTGGAGGGGACAGGGAACTATGGCTACACCTTC. Encoded protein: CASSLEGTGNYGYTF.

The genes are TRBV9 and TRBJ1-2; TRBD1 aligns across 9 bases. Trimming cost V 4 bases and J 4 bases; bases outside gene matches: 5. The CDR3 sequence is 14 residues long. The germline gives CDR1 SGDLS, CDR2 YYNGEE. In DNA, the CDR3 is TGTGCCAGCAGCCCCCGGACAGGGGCCTATGGCTACACCTTC. It specifies CASSPRTGAYGYTF.

The rearrangement joins TRBV12-1 to TRBJ1-2; the D segment call TRBD1 is taken from the table without a DNA check. TRBV12-1 is a recognized pseudogene. The CDR3 length is 15 residues. CDR3 DNA sequence: TGTGCCAGCAGCTTTGAAGTGGCAGATAACTATGGCTACACCTTC. Amino acids: CASSFEVADNYGYTF.

The chain carries TRBV5-4 and TRBJ1-1; no clear D gene. The CDR3 consists of 14 residues. In germline, CDR1 is SGHNT, CDR2 YYREEE (reference sequence). V dropped 4 bases and J dropped 5 bases, with 15 bases sitting between them. The CDR3 nucleotides read TGTGCCAGCAGCCTCGAGACACGCAGTACTGAAGCTTTCTTT. The encoded protein is CASSLETRSTEAFF.

This chain links TRBV20-1 with TRBJ2-5; 7 positions match TRBD2. The CDR3 covers 11 residues. CDR1 is DFQATT, CDR2 SNEGSKA, per germline (reference sequence). CDR3 loop: CTAGDRETQYF. The CDR3 DNA follows: TGCACCGCGGGAGACAGAGAGACCCAGTACTTC.

This chain links TRBV15 with TRBJ1-1; possible D gene TRBD1, 5 bases. The V gene's germline CDR1 is LNHNV and CDR2 YYDKDF (reference sequence). V lost 1 base to trimming and J lost 3 bases, with 12 bases between them. The CDR3 runs to 15 residues. DNA for the CDR3: TGTGCCACCAGCAGAGGGGGGGAGGGGCACACTGAAGCTTTCTTT. Protein product: CATSRGGEGHTEAFF.

The rearrangement links TRBV2 to TRBJ2-5; D is possibly TRBD2 (5 bases). V lost 3 bases and J lost 1, with 12 bases in between. The CDR3 runs to 15 residues. Germline CDR1 reads SNHLY; CDR2 reads FYNNEI. CDR3 region: CASSDAVSGQETQYF. Written as DNA, the CDR3 is TGTGCCAGCAGTGATGCGGTGAGCGGCCAAGAGACCCAGTACTTC.

The J gene is TRBJ2-1, the V gene TRBV12-3 or TRBV12-4; 8 positions agree with TRBD1. The CDR3 has 13 amino acids. Trimming removed 6 bases from V and 6 bases from J; junction bases left unmatched: 4. CDR3 region: CASSGDRRNEQFF. The CDR3 DNA sequence: TGTGCCAGCAGCGGGGACAGGCGCAATGAGCAGTTCTTC.